The 15 T cell receptor beta chains below come from one sample, sequenced in a study of cytomegalovirus exposure and HLA in healthy donors. The PCR had 60 Vbeta and 13 Jbeta primers. Produced via immunoSEQ multiplex PCR; TCRdb's table is partial and in-frame only. The table shows about 170,000 clones, with roughly 70% occurring only once. The sequenced sample consisted of PBMCs. The receptor source for this set is a girl aged 5 to 17 in good health and CMV-seronegative.

This chain connects TRBV6-6 to TRBJ2-1; 11 bases are shared with TRBD2. CDR3 size: 16 residues. Germline assignment: CDR1 MNHNY and CDR2 SVGAGI (reference sequence). The V gene end was trimmed by 0 bases and the J gene end by 7 bases; junction bases not matched to a gene: 5. The CDR3 region is CASSYSPSGGPNEQFF. In DNA form, the CDR3 reads TGTGCCAGCAGTTACTCGCCTAGCGGGGGGCCGAATGAGCAGTTCTTC.

As DNA, the CDR3 is TGTGCCAGCAGCCAAGAGGGCCCACAAGAGACCCAGTACTTC. It is translated as CASSQEGPQETQYF. The chain employs TRBV4-2 and TRBJ2-5; D not resolved. From germline, CDR1 is LGHNA and CDR2 YNFKEQ. The CDR3 extends over 14 amino acids. V was trimmed by 0 bases and J by 2 bases, leaving 7 bases between them.

The CDR3 DNA follows: TGTGCCAGCAGTTTGCCAGGGAACAATCAGCCCCAGCATTTT. Its protein product is CASSLPGNNQPQHF. The chain links TRBV28 to TRBJ1-5; possible D gene TRBD1, 5 bases. The germline gives CDR1 MDHEN, CDR2 SYDVKM. This CDR3 contains 14 residues. V lost 3 bases to trimming and J lost 3 bases, with 9 bases between them.

CDR3 nucleotides: TGTGCCAGCAGCCTCGGACAGGCGAACACCGGGGAGCTGTTTTTT. Amino acid sequence: CASSLGQANTGELFF. The V call is TRBV14, the J call TRBJ2-2, with 7 bases matching TRBD1. The CDR3 length is 15 residues. V shed 4 bases, J shed 0 bases, and the junction held 2 bases outside the gene matches. CDR1 SGHDN and CDR2 FVKESK come from the germline V gene.

This clone was seen a single time. The CDR3 is CASSASGGASGELFF. The CDR3 nucleotides are TGTGCCAGCAGCGCCAGCGGGGGGGCATCGGGGGAGCTGTTTTTT. The chain employs TRBV9 and TRBJ2-2, with 10 bases identical to TRBD2. CDR1 SGDLS and CDR2 YYNGEE come from the germline V gene. J was trimmed by 8 bases and V by 3 bases; bases with no gene match: 7. This CDR3 comprises 15 residues.

The chain couples TRBV7-8 to TRBJ1-5, with 7 nucleotides matching TRBD1. The J segment lost 8 bases and the V segment lost 4 bases, leaving 14 bases of the junction unmatched. The CDR3 spans 16 residues. Germline values: CDR1 SGHVS, CDR2 FQNEAQ. CDR3 sequence: CASSYRRDSLEEPQHF. CDR3 coding DNA: TGTGCCAGCAGCTACCGCCGGGACAGCCTTGAGGAGCCCCAGCATTTT. The full variable domain, with the rest looked up from reference TRBV7-8 and TRBJ1-5, is GAGVSQSPRYKVAKRGQDVALRCDPISGHVSLFWYQQALGQGPEFLTYFQNEAQLDKSGLPSDRFFAERPEGSVSTLKIQRTQQEDSAVYLCASSYRRDSLEEPQHFGDGTRLSIL.

The sample holds one count of this clone. The rearrangement uses TRBV6-4 and TRBJ1-1; D uncertain. Germline CDR1 and CDR2: MRHNA and SNTAGT. The CDR3 consists of 12 residues. V lost 6 bases and J lost 4, with 9 bases in between. The CDR3 DNA reads TGTGCCAGCAGCGGAAGGAGCACTGAAGCTTTCTTT. Translating gives CASSGRSTEAFF.

This clone appeared a few times. The chain joins TRBV4-2 to TRBJ1-2; 8 positions match TRBD1. The CDR3 extends over 15 amino acids. Germline V gene lookup returns CDR1 LGHNA and CDR2 YNFKEQ. Trimming at V came to 0 bases and at J to 4 bases, leaving 4 bases not matched to a gene. Written as DNA, the CDR3 is TGTGCCAGCAGCCAAGAGGCAGGGGGCAGCTATGGCTACACCTTC. It is translated as CASSQEAGGSYGYTF.

The V call is TRBV6-5, the J call TRBJ1-1; D remains ambiguous. Germline CDR1 reads MNHEY; CDR2 reads SVGAGI. Trimming took 10 bases from V and 2 from J, leaving 11 bases between them. This CDR3 has 12 amino acids. The CDR3 is CANTPGNTEAFF. CDR3 DNA: TGTGCCAACACACCGGGAAACACTGAAGCTTTCTTT.

This clone was detected once. V and J are TRBV6-5 and TRBJ1-5; 9 bases map to TRBD1. Trimming cost V 5 bases and J 7 bases; bases outside gene matches: 3. CDR3 length equals 13 residues. Per germline, CDR1 MNHEY and CDR2 SVGAGI. As DNA, the CDR3 is TGTGCCAGCAGTAACAGGGGGCAGCAGCCCCAGCATTTT. Translation: CASSNRGQQPQHF.

V and J are TRBV5-1 and TRBJ1-1; a weak D match, TRBD1 (6 bases). V gave up 1 base and J gave up 1 base, with 14 bases separating them. This CDR3 region has 16 residues. Germline CDR1 SGHRS, CDR2 YFSETQ. The CDR3: CASSLLQGEANTEAFF. The CDR3 DNA reads as TGCGCCAGCAGCTTGTTACAGGGAGAGGCGAACACTGAAGCTTTCTTT.

The chain links TRBV11-2 to TRBJ1-6, with D unclear. V dropped 6 bases and J dropped 0 bases, with 12 bases sitting between them. Germline loops: CDR1 SGHAT, CDR2 FQNNGV. This CDR3 is 16 amino acids long. As DNA, the CDR3 is TGTGCCAGCAGACAAGACACCCGCTCCTATAATTCACCCCTCCACTTT. Protein sequence: CASRQDTRSYNSPLHF. Variable domain in full (rest from reference TRBV11-2 and TRBJ1-6): EAGVAQSPRYKIIEKRQSVAFWCNPISGHATLYWYQQILGQGPKLLIQFQNNGVVDDSQLPKDRFSAERLKGVDSTLKIQPAKLEDSAVYLCASRQDTRSYNSPLHFGNGTRLTVT.

This clone was found once. V usage is TRBV12-5 and J usage is TRBJ2-1; TRBD2 matches at 8 bases. V lost 2 bases, J lost 4 bases, and 7 bases stayed unmatched. The V gene's germline CDR1 is LGHNT and CDR2 FRNRAP. The CDR3 covers 16 residues. DNA of the CDR3: TGTGCTAGTGGTTTGATAAATAGCGGGGCTTACAATGAGCAGTTCTTC. Residues: CASGLINSGAYNEQFF.

The chain carries TRBV7-8 and TRBJ1-2; possibly TRBD1 for D (5 bases). Trimming shortened V by 1 base and J by 5 bases, and 8 bases separated the two germline ends. The CDR3 is 13 amino acids. Germline values: CDR1 SGHVS, CDR2 FQNEAQ. CDR3 protein: CASSLDQGYGYTF. The DNA of the CDR3 is TGTGCCAGCAGCTTAGATCAGGGTTATGGCTACACCTTC.

In its sample, this clone was seen a few times. V and J are TRBV5-1 and TRBJ1-3, with 7 nucleotides matching TRBD1. The CDR3 length is 13 residues. V was clipped by 0 bases and J by 8 bases; unmatched bases: 2. Looked up from germline, CDR1 is SGHRS and CDR2 is YFSETQ. The CDR3 reads CASSLGRGDTIYF. The CDR3 bases are TGCGCCAGCAGCTTGGGCAGGGGGGACACCATATATTTT.